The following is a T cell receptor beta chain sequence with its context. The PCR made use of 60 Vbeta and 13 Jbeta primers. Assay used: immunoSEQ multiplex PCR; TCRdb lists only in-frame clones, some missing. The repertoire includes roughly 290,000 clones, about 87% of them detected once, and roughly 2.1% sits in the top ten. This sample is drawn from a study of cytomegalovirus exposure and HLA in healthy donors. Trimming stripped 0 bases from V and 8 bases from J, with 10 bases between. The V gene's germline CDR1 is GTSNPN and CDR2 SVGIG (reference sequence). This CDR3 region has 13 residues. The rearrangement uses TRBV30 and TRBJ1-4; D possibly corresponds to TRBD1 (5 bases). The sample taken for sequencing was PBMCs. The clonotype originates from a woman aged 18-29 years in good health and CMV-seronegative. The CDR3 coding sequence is TGTGCCTGGAGTGTCAGGAGGGGAGAAAAACTGTTTTTT. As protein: CAWSVRRGEKLFF.